The clone carrying this T cell receptor beta chain was counted ten times or more. Its antigen is unidentified. Russia was home to the donors, healthy Caucasian individuals aged about 6 to 90. This sample was taken from a study of blood T cells in healthy people across ages. Findings and caveats of the study: Aged donors had fewer naive CD4+ cells and lower diversity than long-lived donors. Diversity estimated from one million T cells was considered an underestimate.

Primed by a sample-barcoded 5' primer and a J-beta primer mix, a second PCR proceeded for 7 to 11 cycles. TCRdb re-called the 5' RACE reads with MiXCR, one entry per CDR3 protein. The sample yields roughly 680,000 distinct CDR3 sequences, 52% seen once. The germline gives CDR1 SGHTA, CDR2 FQGTGA. V gave up 4 bases and J gave up 0 bases, with 6 bases separating them. This CDR3 region has 13 residues. Sequencing was carried out using blood. The V gene is TRBV7-3, the J gene TRBJ2-5; D unresolved. This TCR came from a woman older than 75 in good health. CDR3: CASSSDYQETQYF. CDR3 coding DNA: TGTGCCAGCAGCTCCGACTACCAAGAGACCCAGTACTTC.